The clone carrying this T cell receptor beta chain was seen many times. Its target is unknown. A minimum of 5 micrograms of total RNA was extracted per sample. This entry is derived from a study of blood T cells in healthy people across ages. CDR1 is MNHNY, CDR2 SVGAGI, per germline (reference sequence). This CDR3 region has 13 residues. Trimming removed 7 bases from V and 0 bases from J, with 10 bases in between. Overall study results and limits: Per million T cells, the diversity of TCR beta decreased roughly linearly as age advanced. Any changes in expanded clonotypes were possibly confounded, as donor CMV status remained unknown.

With a J-beta primer mix and a sample-barcoded 5' primer, a second PCR ran about 6 to 11 cycles. Tagging of each cDNA molecule was performed by a template-switch adaptor with 12 random nucleotides. One entry per CDR3 protein, called by TCRdb with MiXCR from the 5' RACE reads. The sample contains about 1.6 million distinct CDR3 sequences, roughly a third of which appear only once. The receptor was isolated from a woman aged 25-40 years in good health. Sequencing used blood. The chain combines TRBV6-6 with TRBJ2-7; D gene ambiguous. CDR3: CASKGRTSYEQYF. For the CDR3, the DNA is TGTGCCAGCAAGGGCAGAACCTCCTACGAGCAGTACTTC.